Each of the 20 T cell receptor beta chains below was sequenced from the same sample in a study of cytomegalovirus exposure and HLA in healthy donors (dated by TCRdb to 2016 to 2017). Libraries were made using the immunoSEQ multiplex PCR assay. The multiplex PCR relied on a mix of 60 forward primers for TCR Vbeta segments and 13 reverse primers for TCR Jbeta segments. This is the immuneACCESS table as TCRdb keeps it, with only in-frame sequences that have V and J called. A part of the clones is gone; compared with another copy, unresolved V genes explain less than half, and the rest is unexplained. A total of 100,000 to 150,000 clones appear in this sample, around 78% of them only once. The ten largest clones capture about 1.8% of the sample. What was sequenced was PBMCs. Receptor source: a woman aged 50 to 65 in good health and CMV-seronegative.

The V call is TRBV4-3, the J call TRBJ1-1; no clear D gene. The CDR3 is made up of 14 amino acids. The V and J ends lost 0 bases and 5 bases respectively, with 10 bases between them. Germline lookup yields CDR1 LGHNA and CDR2 YSLEER. CDR3 coding DNA: TGCGCCAGCAGCCAAGATTTTACGGGTACTGAAGCTTTCTTT. Its translation: CASSQDFTGTEAFF.

As DNA, the CDR3 is TGTGCCGGGGGGGGGAGACAGGGGCCGTCCTGGGGCACTGAAGCTTTCTTT. Protein: CAGGGRQGPSWGTEAFF. This chain uses TRBV28 with TRBJ1-1; TRBD1 agrees at 8 bases. Germline CDR1 is MDHEN and CDR2 is SYDVKM. V lost 11 bases, J lost 4 bases, and 21 bases stayed unmatched. The CDR3 is made up of 17 amino acids.

The sample holds one count of this clone. The genes are TRBV6-4 and TRBJ1-2; 10 bases match TRBD1. The CDR3 is 14 residues long. Germline V CDR1 and CDR2: MRHNA, SNTAGT. Trimming cost V 5 bases and J 2 bases; bases outside gene matches: 2. The CDR3 protein is CASSPTGGNYGYTF. CDR3 sequence (DNA): TGTGCCAGCAGTCCGACAGGGGGCAACTATGGCTACACCTTC.

The J gene is TRBJ1-2, the V gene TRBV7-9; 7 nucleotides align to TRBD1. Trimming cost V 4 bases and J 6 bases; bases outside gene matches: 2. Germline V lookup: CDR1 SEHNR, CDR2 FQNEAQ (reference sequence). The CDR3 is 12 residues long. The CDR3 DNA is TGTGCCAGCAGCTCCGGACAGGATGGCTACACCTTC. Translated, it gives CASSSGQDGYTF.

J is TRBJ1-2 and V is TRBV7-2; D not resolved. V lost 5 bases to trimming and J lost 8 bases, with 18 bases between them. CDR3 size: 14 residues. The germline V gene encodes CDR1 SGHTA and CDR2 FQGNSA. The CDR3 DNA reads as TGTGCCAGCAGCCCCGACCGGAGTCCCGGAGGCTACACCTTC. This translates into CASSPDRSPGGYTF. The full variable domain, rest sourced from reference TRBV7-2 and TRBJ1-2, is GAGVSQSPSNKVTEKGKDVELRCDPISGHTALYWYRQSLGQGLEFLIYFQGNSAPDKSGLPSDRFSAERTGGSVSTLTIQRTQQEDSAVYLCASSPDRSPGGYTFGSGTRLTVV.

The chain combines TRBV7-3 with TRBJ2-3, with TRBD2 identical over 11 bases. The germline V gene has CDR1 SGHTA and CDR2 FQGTGA. Germline trimming cut 5 bases from V and 2 bases from J; bases unmatched to any gene: 9. This CDR3 comprises 17 residues. CDR3 nucleotides: TGTGCCAGCAGCCCCGGGACTAGCGGACCTAACACAGATACGCAGTATTTT. This translates into CASSPGTSGPNTDTQYF.

The chain joins TRBV25-1 to TRBJ2-7; maybe TRBD2 (5 bases). The CDR3 consists of 11 residues. Trimming left V 7 bases short and J 3 bases short, with 7 bases between. Germline CDR1 and CDR2: MGHDK and SYGVNS. The CDR3 region is CASTGVYEQYF. CDR3 DNA sequence: TGTGCCAGCACCGGGGTCTACGAGCAGTACTTC.

There are a few counts of this clone. The rearrangement joins TRBV5-4 to TRBJ2-7, with 8 bases identical to TRBD2. The length of the CDR3 is 18 residues. The germline gives CDR1 SGHNT, CDR2 YYREEE (reference sequence). Trimming removed 0 bases from V and 1 base from J; junction bases left unmatched: 12. Here the CDR3 DNA reads TGTGCCAGCAGCTTGGACCTAGCGGGTCTCGCGGGGTCCTACGAGCAGTACTTC. Protein sequence: CASSLDLAGLAGSYEQYF.

The gene calls are TRBV2 and TRBJ2-5; 14 bases map to TRBD2. Germline-derived CDR1 and CDR2 are SNHLY and FYNNEI. V lost 4 bases to trimming and J lost 4 bases; unmatched junction nucleotides: 5. This CDR3 has 16 amino acids. CDR3 in amino acids: CASSGLAGGGGETQYF. The CDR3 DNA sequence: TGTGCCAGCAGTGGACTAGCGGGAGGGGGAGGAGAGACCCAGTACTTC.

This rearrangement joins TRBV5-4 to TRBJ2-7; 10 bases are a match to TRBD2. The CDR3 totals 17 residues. V was pared by 3 bases and J by 5 bases, with 14 bases of the junction left unmatched. Germline V gives CDR1 SGHNT, CDR2 YYREEE (reference sequence). In DNA, the CDR3 is TGTGCCAGCAGCTATCCTGGGGAGCTAGCGGGAGCCCACGAGCAGTACTTC. Translation gives CASSYPGELAGAHEQYF. Together with reference TRBV5-4 and TRBJ2-7, the CDR3 gives the full variable domain: ETGVTQSPTHLIKTRGQQVTLRCSSQSGHNTVSWYQQALGQGPQFIFQYYREEENGRGNFPPRFSGLQFPNYSSELNVNALELDDSALYLCASSYPGELAGAHEQYFGPGTRLTVT.

In DNA form, the CDR3 reads TGCAGCGTTACTTTGATGAACACTGAAGCTTTCTTT. It yields the protein CSVTLMNTEAFF. V usage is TRBV29-1 and J usage is TRBJ1-1; no definite D call. The CDR3 is 12 amino acids. Looked up from germline, CDR1 is SQVTM and CDR2 is ANQGSEA. Trimming removed 5 bases from V and 0 bases from J, with 7 bases in between.

This clone was observed a single time. The chain couples TRBV4-2 to TRBJ2-5, with 9 bases matching TRBD2. Germline loops: CDR1 LGHNA, CDR2 YNFKEQ. The V and J ends lost 2 bases and 5 bases, in that order; junction bases with no gene match: 12. This CDR3 comprises 17 residues. CDR3 region: CASSQITGTSPTETQYF. DNA for the CDR3: TGTGCCAGCAGCCAAATAACCGGGACTAGCCCTACGGAGACCCAGTACTTC.

J is TRBJ2-1 and V is TRBV9; D ambiguous. The CDR3 is made up of 13 amino acids. Germline V gives CDR1 SGDLS, CDR2 YYNGEE. V shed 0 bases and J shed 5 bases, with 6 bases lying between them. CDR3 sequence: CASSVATHNEQFF. CDR3 DNA sequence: TGTGCCAGCAGCGTAGCTACCCACAATGAGCAGTTCTTC. Full variable domain (outside the CDR3, taken from reference TRBV9 and TRBJ2-1): DSGVTQTPKHLITATGQRVTLRCSPRSGDLSVYWYQQSLDQGLQFLIQYYNGEERAKGNILERFSAQQFPDLHSELNLSSLELGDSALYFCASSVATHNEQFFGPGTRLTVL.

CDR3 in amino acids: CASSRRTGITGELFF. The CDR3 bases are TGTGCCAGCAGCCGCCGGACAGGGATCACCGGGGAGCTGTTTTTT. The chain carries TRBV5-8 and TRBJ2-2; 8 nucleotides line up with TRBD1. The CDR3 covers 15 residues. V lost 4 bases, J lost 4 bases, and 6 bases stayed unmatched. Germline CDR1 reads SGHTS; CDR2 reads YDEGEE.

This clone occurred once. The chain carries TRBV30 and TRBJ1-2; possible D gene TRBD1, 5 bases. V was shortened by 7 bases and J by 8 bases, with 14 bases between the two germline ends. Germline loops: CDR1 GTSNPN, CDR2 SVGIG (reference sequence). This CDR3 region has 11 residues. This CDR3 reads CASRLGGGYTF. CDR3 sequence (DNA): TGTGCCTCCCGTTTGGGGGGAGGCTACACCTTC.

The J gene is TRBJ2-4, the V gene TRBV6-1; D perhaps matches TRBD2 (5 bases). CDR1 and CDR2 (germline): MNHNS, SASEGT. The CDR3 extends over 15 amino acids. V shed 4 bases and J shed 3 bases, with 13 bases lying between them. CDR3: CASSVGLAGKNIQYF. The CDR3, as DNA: TGTGCCAGCAGTGTAGGTCTAGCTGGCAAAAACATTCAGTACTTC.

The chain links TRBV6-4 to TRBJ1-1, with a weak D call TRBD1 (5 bases). Per germline, CDR1 MRHNA and CDR2 SNTAGT. The ends were cut back, 6 bases at V and 4 bases at J, with 15 bases in the middle. CDR3 length equals 14 residues. CDR3 in DNA: TGTGCCAGCAGCGAAAAAGGGGTGAGCACTGAAGCTTTCTTT. This codes for CASSEKGVSTEAFF.

V usage is TRBV18 and J usage is TRBJ2-4; D is perhaps TRBD2 (5 bases). The germline V and J ends were trimmed by 0 bases and 0 bases, with 12 bases remaining between them. The CDR3 extends over 17 amino acids. In germline, CDR1 is KGHSH, CDR2 LQKENI. The CDR3 protein is CASSPPGNILAKNIQYF. The DNA of the CDR3 is TGTGCCAGCTCACCACCCGGGAACATACTAGCCAAAAACATTCAGTACTTC.

Only one count was recorded for this clone. This sequence joins TRBV30 and TRBJ2-5; maybe TRBD2 (6 bases). The CDR3 loop spans 11 amino acids. V lost 4 bases and J 5 bases, leaving 8 bases between the germline ends. CDR1 and CDR2 from the germline V gene are GTSNPN and SVGIG (reference sequence). The DNA for the CDR3 is TGTGCCTGGATCAGCGGGGAGACCCAGTACTTC. It encodes CAWISGETQYF.

V gene TRBV10-1 combines with J gene TRBJ2-7; D might be TRBD2 (6 bases). The CDR3 consists of 18 residues. Trimming shortened V by 2 bases and J by 7 bases, and 27 bases separated the two germline ends. CDR1 is WNHNN and CDR2 is SYGVQD in the germline V gene (reference sequence). For the CDR3, the DNA is TGCGCCAGCAGTGAGCCCCACCCGGCACTAGCCGATTGGGATGAGCAGTACGTC. It encodes CASSEPHPALADWDEQYV.